This is a list of T cell receptor beta chains from one sample in a study of blood T cells in healthy people across ages. TCRdb fed the 5' RACE reads into MiXCR, producing one record per CDR3 protein. The table has about 1.8 million distinct CDR3 sequences, approximately 50% seen once. Input material: blood. Source of these receptors: a woman in her thirties or forties in good health. Each CDR3 is given without its conserved first and last residue.

j_call	cdr3_length	v_call	cdr3_aa
TRBJ2-3	14	TRBV4-2	ASSHVTAQGTDTQY
TRBJ1-2	16	TRBV6-1	ASSPLRGQGAIYYGYT
TRBJ2-7	12	TRBV5-1	ASSLEAGAYEQY
TRBJ2-1	15	TRBV12-3/TRBV12-4	AIEGRVPGGRYNEQF
TRBJ1-5	16	TRBV19	ASSVRARSGYSNQPQH
TRBJ1-6	14	TRBV2	ASSDGRSSYNSPLH
TRBJ2-1	14	TRBV7-9	ASSSPGTRGLNEQF
TRBJ2-1	18	TRBV20-1	SARENIPGLAGGPDNEQF
TRBJ2-5	9	TRBV28	ASRDNWAQY
TRBJ1-1	11	TRBV7-9	ASSVQGAAEAF
TRBJ2-5	11	TRBV24-1	ATSDLTWETQY
TRBJ2-1	10	TRBV27	ATMTGEGEQF
TRBJ2-1	12	TRBV29-1	SVRSVVASNEQF
TRBJ1-2	12	TRBV18	ASSPSAGDYGYT
TRBJ2-7	12	TRBV5-6	ASSKAIASDEQY
TRBJ1-2	12	TRBV29-1	SVEGGTTNYGYT
TRBJ2-7	11	TRBV29-1	SVGRTGAYEQY
TRBJ2-7	11	TRBV12-3/TRBV12-4	ASSPIGNREQY
TRBJ2-7	10	TRBV7-9	ASSEKGYEQY
TRBJ1-6	14	TRBV20-1	SARVRQGASNSPLH
TRBJ2-6	11	TRBV29-1	SVWWTGANVLT
TRBJ1-5	13	TRBV4-2	ASSPLDRENQPQH
TRBJ2-5	13	TRBV11-3	ASSLGDSTVETQY